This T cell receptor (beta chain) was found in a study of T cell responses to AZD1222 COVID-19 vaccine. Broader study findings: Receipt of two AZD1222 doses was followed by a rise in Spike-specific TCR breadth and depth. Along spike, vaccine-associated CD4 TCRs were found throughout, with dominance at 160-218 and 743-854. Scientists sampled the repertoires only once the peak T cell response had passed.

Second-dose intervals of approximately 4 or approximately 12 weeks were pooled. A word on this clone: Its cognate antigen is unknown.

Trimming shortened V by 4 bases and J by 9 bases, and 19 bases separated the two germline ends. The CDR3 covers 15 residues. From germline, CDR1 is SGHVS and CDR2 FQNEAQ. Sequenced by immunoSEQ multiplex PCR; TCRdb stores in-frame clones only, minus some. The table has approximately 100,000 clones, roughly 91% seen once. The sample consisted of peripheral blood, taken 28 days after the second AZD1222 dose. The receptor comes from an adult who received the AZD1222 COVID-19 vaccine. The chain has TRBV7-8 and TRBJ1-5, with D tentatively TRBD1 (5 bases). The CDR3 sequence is CASSSGTVVTGPQHF. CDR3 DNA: TGTGCCAGCAGCTCGGGGACGGTCGTCACTGGGCCCCAGCATTTT. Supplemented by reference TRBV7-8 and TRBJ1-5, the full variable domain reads GAGVSQSPRYKVAKRGQDVALRCDPISGHVSLFWYQQALGQGPEFLTYFQNEAQLDKSGLPSDRFFAERPEGSVSTLKIQRTQQEDSAVYLCASSSGTVVTGPQHFGDGTRLSIL.